A selection of T cell receptor beta chains follows, all from one sample in a study of T cells after yellow fever vaccination. TCRdb reanalysed the 5' RACE reads using MiXCR and keeps one entry per CDR3 protein. The sample lists some 170,000 distinct CDR3 sequences, roughly 9% seen once, with roughly 33% in the top ten. Sequences were derived from CD8+ T cells sorted from PBMCs, sampled 45 days after the yellow fever booster vaccination. The origin of the receptors is a man aged 18-30 years who received the YFV17D yellow fever vaccine. The CDR3 runs from the conserved cysteine through the conserved F or W. A D gene is named only where the DNA matches it firmly. Clone size is shown for a subset of rows, as once, few, many or a class of expanded clone.

d_gene: .
v_gene: TRBV7-9
abundance: few
j_gene: TRBJ2-5
CDR3nt: TGTGCCAGCAGCGGACAGACTCTCCAAGAGACCCAGTACTTC
CDR3aa: CASSGQTLQETQYF

d_gene: .
v_gene: TRBV7-3
abundance: few
j_gene: TRBJ2-1
CDR3nt: TGTGCCAGCAGCTTAAGTGGCGGGGTTGGCAATGAGCAGTTCTTC
CDR3aa: CASSLSGGVGNEQFF

d_gene: .
v_gene: TRBV4-3
abundance: many
j_gene: TRBJ1-6
CDR3nt: TGCGCCAGCAGCCAAGATACCGGGACGATGAGCTCCTATAATTCACCCCTCCACTTT
CDR3aa: CASSQDTGTMSSYNSPLHF

d_gene: .
v_gene: TRBV4-1
abundance: .
j_gene: TRBJ1-1
CDR3nt: TGCGCCAGCAGCCAGGACACTACTACTGAAGCTTTCTTT
CDR3aa: CASSQDTTTEAFF

d_gene: .
v_gene: TRBV5-4
abundance: .
j_gene: TRBJ1-2
CDR3nt: TGTGCCAGCAGCTTGGCCGTAGACATGGATGGCTACACCTTC
CDR3aa: CASSLAVDMDGYTF

d_gene: TRBD1
v_gene: TRBV9
abundance: .
j_gene: TRBJ1-1
CDR3nt: TGTGCCAGCAGCGTAGCAGGGGGCGATCCCCACACTGAAGCTTTCTTT
CDR3aa: CASSVAGGDPHTEAFF

d_gene: .
v_gene: TRBV5-1
abundance: many
j_gene: TRBJ2-7
CDR3nt: TGCGCCAGCAGCTTGCTCCCAGAGGACGAGCAGTACTTC
CDR3aa: CASSLLPEDEQYF

d_gene: TRBD2
v_gene: TRBV5-8
abundance: few
j_gene: TRBJ2-2
CDR3nt: TGTGCCAGCAGCATAGCGGGGAGCACCGGGGAGCTGTTTTTT
CDR3aa: CASSIAGSTGELFF

d_gene: TRBD2
v_gene: TRBV15
abundance: few
j_gene: TRBJ2-1
CDR3nt: TGTGCCACCAGCAGACCTAGCGGGGGGCAGGTGCAGTTCTTC
CDR3aa: CATSRPSGGQVQFF

d_gene: .
v_gene: TRBV9
abundance: .
j_gene: TRBJ2-1
CDR3nt: TGTGCCAGCAGCGTAGTGGGGAGAAACTACAATGAGCAGTTCTTC
CDR3aa: CASSVVGRNYNEQFF

d_gene: TRBD2
v_gene: TRBV20-1
abundance: few
j_gene: TRBJ2-1
CDR3nt: TGCAGTGCTAGAGCAAAGCGGGGGGCGCATGAGCAGTTCTTC
CDR3aa: CSARAKRGAHEQFF

d_gene: .
v_gene: TRBV7-3
abundance: .
j_gene: TRBJ2-2
CDR3nt: TGTGCCAGCAGCCGTATATCCGGGGAGCTGTTTTTT
CDR3aa: CASSRISGELFF

d_gene: .
v_gene: TRBV7-9
abundance: .
j_gene: TRBJ1-5
CDR3nt: TGTGCCAGCAGCTTTGGAGGATATAGCAATCAGCCCCAGCATTTT
CDR3aa: CASSFGGYSNQPQHF

d_gene: TRBD2
v_gene: TRBV12-3/TRBV12-4
abundance: .
j_gene: TRBJ2-2
CDR3nt: TGTGCCAGCAGTTTTGGCGGGGGTCGGACCGGGGAGCTGTTTTTT
CDR3aa: CASSFGGGRTGELFF

d_gene: TRBD1
v_gene: TRBV7-9
abundance: .
j_gene: TRBJ2-3
CDR3nt: TGTGCCAGCAGCTTAGCCCTGGGACAGGGGGTTTTCGCAGATACGCAGTATTTT
CDR3aa: CASSLALGQGVFADTQYF

d_gene: TRBD1
v_gene: TRBV6-5
abundance: few
j_gene: TRBJ1-2
CDR3nt: TGTGCCAGCAGTTTCGGGACAGGGCGATTTGGCTACACCTTC
CDR3aa: CASSFGTGRFGYTF

d_gene: .
v_gene: TRBV5-1
abundance: few
j_gene: TRBJ2-1
CDR3nt: TGCGCCAGCAGGTGGGACTTGAGCTCCTACAATGAGCAGTTCTTC
CDR3aa: CASRWDLSSYNEQFF

d_gene: TRBD2
v_gene: TRBV5-1
abundance: many
j_gene: TRBJ2-1
CDR3nt: TGCGCCAGCAGCTTGGGCGAGCGGGGGGGCCTTATAAGTAGGTCCTACAATGAGCAGTTCTTC
CDR3aa: CASSLGERGGLISRSYNEQFF

d_gene: .
v_gene: TRBV19
abundance: .
j_gene: TRBJ2-3
CDR3nt: TGTGCCAGTATTGGCACGACCACAGATACGCAGTATTTT
CDR3aa: CASIGTTTDTQYF

d_gene: .
v_gene: TRBV7-2
abundance: .
j_gene: TRBJ1-1
CDR3nt: TGTGCCACAATACCTGAAGCTTTCTTT
CDR3aa: CATIPEAFF

d_gene: .
v_gene: TRBV7-2
abundance: .
j_gene: TRBJ2-5
CDR3nt: TGTGCCAGCCACCAGAAAGGCATCCCAGAGACCCAGTACTTC
CDR3aa: CASHQKGIPETQYF

d_gene: TRBD1
v_gene: TRBV28
abundance: many
j_gene: TRBJ2-1
CDR3nt: TGTGCCAGCAGTTTTAAGGGGGCGGTCGATGAGCAGTTCTTC
CDR3aa: CASSFKGAVDEQFF

d_gene: TRBD1
v_gene: TRBV5-6
abundance: few
j_gene: TRBJ2-3
CDR3nt: TGTGCCAGCAGCTCGGCGGGACAGGGGACAGATACGCAGTATTTT
CDR3aa: CASSSAGQGTDTQYF

d_gene: .
v_gene: TRBV4-1
abundance: .
j_gene: TRBJ2-7
CDR3nt: TGCGCCAGCAGCCAAGAGAAGGGCTACGAGCAGTACTTC
CDR3aa: CASSQEKGYEQYF

d_gene: TRBD1
v_gene: TRBV7-8
abundance: many
j_gene: TRBJ2-3
CDR3nt: TGTGCCAGCAGCCCTCGGACAGGCTACACAGATACGCAGTATTTT
CDR3aa: CASSPRTGYTDTQYF

d_gene: .
v_gene: TRBV4-2
abundance: many
j_gene: TRBJ2-5
CDR3nt: TGTGCCAGCAGCCAAGATCCAGGGGCCGGCTGGGGCCGTGACGCCAGGGAGACCCAGTACTTC
CDR3aa: CASSQDPGAGWGRDARETQYF

d_gene: TRBD1
v_gene: TRBV15
abundance: many
j_gene: TRBJ2-3
CDR3nt: TGTGCCACCAGCATTGGGGACAGGAGCACAGATACGCAGTATTTT
CDR3aa: CATSIGDRSTDTQYF

d_gene: .
v_gene: TRBV7-2
abundance: few
j_gene: TRBJ2-3
CDR3nt: TGTGCCAGCAGCTTAGTAGACACAGATACGCAGTATTTT
CDR3aa: CASSLVDTDTQYF

d_gene: TRBD1
v_gene: TRBV5-6
abundance: once
j_gene: TRBJ2-7
CDR3nt: TGTGCCAGCAGTGACGGGACAGGGTTCTACGAGCAGTACTTC
CDR3aa: CASSDGTGFYEQYF

d_gene: .
v_gene: TRBV7-2
abundance: few
j_gene: TRBJ2-7
CDR3nt: TGTGCCAGCAGCCCACCACCTGGACTAATCAACTCCTACGAGCAGTACTTC
CDR3aa: CASSPPPGLINSYEQYF

d_gene: TRBD1
v_gene: TRBV10-3
abundance: few
j_gene: TRBJ2-5
CDR3nt: TGTGCCTCCGTAAGGGGGGGGACAGGGGGCGCGAGGGCCAAAGAGACCCAGTACTTC
CDR3aa: CASVRGGTGGARAKETQYF

d_gene: TRBD1
v_gene: TRBV6-6
abundance: many
j_gene: TRBJ2-7
CDR3nt: TGTGCCAGCACTACTACGTTCCGGGACAGGGGCTCCTACGAGCAGTACTTC
CDR3aa: CASTTTFRDRGSYEQYF

d_gene: .
v_gene: TRBV20-1
abundance: .
j_gene: TRBJ2-2
CDR3nt: TGCAGTGCTAGCCAGGGGAGGACCGGGGAGCTGTTTTTT
CDR3aa: CSASQGRTGELFF

d_gene: TRBD2
v_gene: TRBV9
abundance: .
j_gene: TRBJ2-1
CDR3nt: TGTGCCAGCAGCGCCAGTCGGACTAGCGGGGAACCTAATGAGCAGTTCTTC
CDR3aa: CASSASRTSGEPNEQFF

d_gene: .
v_gene: TRBV20-1
abundance: many
j_gene: TRBJ2-7
CDR3nt: TGCAGTGCTGACACCGGGGACTCCTACGAGCAGTACTTC
CDR3aa: CSADTGDSYEQYF

d_gene: .
v_gene: TRBV28
abundance: few
j_gene: TRBJ2-6
CDR3nt: TGTGCCAGCAGTTTAGCTGAGATTTCTGGGGCCAACGTCCTGACTTTC
CDR3aa: CASSLAEISGANVLTF

d_gene: .
v_gene: TRBV5-1
abundance: few
j_gene: TRBJ1-2
CDR3nt: TGCGCCAGCAGTGCGACAGGTGGCTACACCTTC
CDR3aa: CASSATGGYTF

d_gene: .
v_gene: TRBV7-6
abundance: many
j_gene: TRBJ1-6
CDR3nt: TGTGCCAGCAGCTTAACACCGCTATATAATTCACCCCTCCACTTT
CDR3aa: CASSLTPLYNSPLHF

d_gene: .
v_gene: TRBV5-1
abundance: .
j_gene: TRBJ1-2
CDR3nt: TGCGCCAGCAGCTTGCGATCTGGGAGCTATGGCTACACCTTC
CDR3aa: CASSLRSGSYGYTF

d_gene: TRBD2
v_gene: TRBV11-3
abundance: .
j_gene: TRBJ2-1
CDR3nt: TGTGCCAGCAGCTCTAGCGGGGGGGCGGTAAATGAGCAGTTCTTC
CDR3aa: CASSSSGGAVNEQFF

d_gene: .
v_gene: TRBV11-2
abundance: .
j_gene: TRBJ2-5
CDR3nt: TGTGCCAGCAGCTTAGGTTCGGGTCCGCAAGAGACCCAGTACTTC
CDR3aa: CASSLGSGPQETQYF

d_gene: .
v_gene: TRBV6-2/TRBV6-3
abundance: few
j_gene: TRBJ1-5
CDR3nt: TGTGCCAGCACTTCTGGACCTCCGATTTTTGGGGGTATTAATCAGCCCCAGCATTTT
CDR3aa: CASTSGPPIFGGINQPQHF

d_gene: .
v_gene: TRBV2
abundance: many
j_gene: TRBJ1-5
CDR3nt: TGTGCCAGCAGTGAAGTGACGGCGGATCAGCCCCAGCATTTT
CDR3aa: CASSEVTADQPQHF

d_gene: .
v_gene: TRBV25-1
abundance: .
j_gene: TRBJ2-5
CDR3nt: TGTGCCAGCAGTGAATTAACCCTCCCGGGGGAGACCCAGTACTTC
CDR3aa: CASSELTLPGETQYF

d_gene: .
v_gene: TRBV4-1
abundance: .
j_gene: TRBJ2-7
CDR3nt: TGCGCCAGCAGCCCCCGATGGGAGTACGAGCAGTACTTC
CDR3aa: CASSPRWEYEQYF

d_gene: .
v_gene: TRBV4-1
abundance: many
j_gene: TRBJ2-2
CDR3nt: TGCGCCAGCAGCCCGCAGGGAGGCGGATATCCCGGGGAGCTGTTTTTT
CDR3aa: CASSPQGGGYPGELFF

d_gene: TRBD2
v_gene: TRBV6-2/TRBV6-3
abundance: .
j_gene: TRBJ2-3
CDR3nt: TGTGCCAGCAGTTACTCGAGAGCGCGGCGGGGGGATACGCAGTATTTT
CDR3aa: CASSYSRARRGDTQYF

d_gene: TRBD2
v_gene: TRBV20-1
abundance: few
j_gene: TRBJ2-1
CDR3nt: TGCAGTGCTAGAGGGTTTCGGCCTAGCGGCATGTACAATGAGCAGTTCTTC
CDR3aa: CSARGFRPSGMYNEQFF

d_gene: .
v_gene: TRBV30
abundance: few
j_gene: TRBJ2-7
CDR3nt: TGTGCCTGGAGTGGGGCGGATTCCTACGAGCAGTACTTC
CDR3aa: CAWSGADSYEQYF

d_gene: TRBD2
v_gene: TRBV5-6
abundance: .
j_gene: TRBJ2-4
CDR3nt: TGTGCCAGCAGCCCTAGCGGGGGAAACATTCAGTACTTC
CDR3aa: CASSPSGGNIQYF

d_gene: .
v_gene: TRBV4-3
abundance: .
j_gene: TRBJ2-3
CDR3nt: TGCGCCAGCAGCCAAGTTTTGCCAGACACAGATACGCAGTATTTT
CDR3aa: CASSQVLPDTDTQYF

d_gene: .
v_gene: TRBV27
abundance: few
j_gene: TRBJ2-6
CDR3nt: TGTGCCAGCACCTACAGTTCTGGGGCCAACGTCCTGACTTTC
CDR3aa: CASTYSSGANVLTF